The T cell receptor (beta chain) under discussion was sequenced for a study of CXCR3-negative and CXCR3-positive naive CD8 T cells. Every CD8+ subset sample held 300,000 flow-sorted cells, done in triplicate. For this clonotype: What it binds is not known.

It was by 5' RACE with UMI labels that the TRB cDNA libraries were prepared. Reprocessing the 5' RACE reads, TCRdb reports a single entry for every CDR3 protein and omits DNA. This specimen shows approximately 88,000 distinct CDR3 sequences; the ten leading clones hold around 1.5%. Study-wide results and caveats: Relative to CXCR3-negative naive cells, CXCR3-positive naive cells had more hydrophobic TRB CDR3s. The study found comparably high diversity in both naive subsets and much lower diversity in memory CD8+ cells. Naive subsets showed comparable surface CD5, and TCR interaction strength was also inferred from TRB CDR3 physicochemistry.

This CDR3 region has 13 residues. This chain links TRBV12-3 or TRBV12-4 with TRBJ1-5. This receptor was obtained from a human donor in good health. Some clones in this sample may be carry-over from other donors' samples. The sequenced material came from naive CXCR3- CD8+ T cells from blood. Stated subset: CD45RO-CCR7+CD27+CD95- naive CD8+ T cells lacking CXCR3 (TNR3-). The CDR3 protein is CASSSSGVQPQHF.